The 17 T cell receptor beta chains in this list originate from one sample, sequenced in a study of CDR3 diversity in severe acne. TCRdb redid the calling of the PCR reads with MiXCR, one entry per CDR3 protein. The sample carries about 97,000 distinct CDR3 sequences, roughly half recorded once. Sequencing was performed on blood. The source of these receptors is a male donor with acne.

Concerning this clonotype itself: One junction end disagrees with the germline gene, perhaps due to a read error. The chain recombines TRBV10-3 with TRBJ1-5, with TRBD1 as a possible D gene (6 bases). This CDR3 comprises 17 residues. Germline loops: CDR1 ENHRY, CDR2 SYGVKD. The DNA of the CDR3 is TGTGCCAGCAGTTTCCCTGAGGGGGATGCTAACAATCAGCCCCAGCATTTT. Its translation is CASSFPEGDANNQPQHF.

This clonotype was seen repeatedly, ten times or more. The chain employs TRBV5-4 and TRBJ2-7; either TRBD1 or TRBD2 may fit D (5 bases each). The CDR3 has 13 amino acids. Germline lookup yields CDR1 SGHNT and CDR2 YYREEE (reference sequence). V was pared by 4 bases and J by 6 bases, with 14 bases between. CDR3 in amino acids: CASSPRGFGEQYF. As DNA, the CDR3 is TGTGCCAGCAGCCCGAGGGGATTCGGCGAGCAGTACTTC. The whole variable domain, remainder taken from reference TRBV5-4 and TRBJ2-7, is ETGVTQSPTHLIKTRGQQVTLRCSSQSGHNTVSWYQQALGQGPQFIFQYYREEENGRGNFPPRFSGLQFPNYSSELNVNALELDDSALYLCASSPRGFGEQYFGPGTRLTVT.

CDR3 amino acids: CASSISHGTGETQYF. DNA of the CDR3: TGTGCCAGCAGCATTAGCCACGGGACAGGCGAGACCCAGTACTTC. V gene TRBV5-5 combines with J gene TRBJ2-5, with 8 nucleotides matching TRBD1. The germline V gene has CDR1 SGHKS and CDR2 YYEKEE (reference sequence). The CDR3 is made up of 15 amino acids. The ends lost 4 bases at V and 5 bases at J; junction bases unmatched: 10.

The J gene is TRBJ2-3, the V gene TRBV7-2; TRBD1 aligns across 10 bases. The CDR3 runs 15 residues. The germline V gene has CDR1 SGHTA and CDR2 FQGNSA. Unmatched junction bases numbered 10, after V lost 5 bases and J lost 8 bases. CDR3 sequence reads: CASSTGQGWPGTQYF. CDR3 in DNA: TGTGCCAGCAGCACGGGACAGGGGTGGCCAGGTACGCAGTATTTT.

The chain uses TRBV7-9 and TRBJ1-2; a weak D match, TRBD1 (5 bases). Germline lookup yields CDR1 SEHNR and CDR2 FQNEAQ (reference sequence). The V and J ends lost 4 bases and 2 bases respectively, with 8 bases between them. This CDR3 is 13 amino acids long. The CDR3 region is CASSYRDNYGYTF. The CDR3, as DNA: TGTGCCAGCAGCTACCGGGACAACTATGGCTACACCTTC.

About this clonotype itself: No conserved phenylalanine or tryptophan is present at the end of the CDR3, so a read error is the likely explanation. CDR3 loop: CSARRERVNVQFL. DNA of the CDR3: TGCAGTGCGAGGCGGGAGCGCGTCAACGTGCAGTTCCTC. The rearrangement uses TRBV20-1 and TRBJ2-1; TRBD2 matches 7 bases. The CDR3 has 13 residues. V was pared by 6 bases and J by 12 bases, with 14 bases of the junction left unmatched. Germline loops: CDR1 DFQATT, CDR2 SNEGSKA (reference sequence).

This chain connects TRBV20-1 to TRBJ2-2, with D perhaps TRBD1 (9 bases). Germline CDR1 is DFQATT and CDR2 is SNEGSKA (reference sequence). Trimming left V 4 bases short and J 7 bases short, with 25 bases between. The CDR3 is made up of 17 amino acids. The CDR3 spells CSANRTGAGTSGGELFF. CDR3 nucleotide sequence: TGCAGTGCTAACAGGACAGGGGCCGGGACTAGTGGCGGGGAGCTGTTTTTT.

In its sample, this clonotype was seen many times. The chain carries TRBV11-2 and TRBJ2-7; TRBD2 matches at 7 bases. Germline CDR1 SGHAT, CDR2 FQNNGV. The CDR3 is 16 amino acids. J was trimmed by 3 bases and V by 4 bases; bases with no gene match: 12. The DNA for the CDR3 is TGTGCCAGCAGCTCCCTTGCGGGAGCGCGGGACTACGAGCAGTACTTC. Its translation is CASSSLAGARDYEQYF.

This clonotype was recorded many times. This rearrangement joins TRBV5-5 to TRBJ2-7, with 10 bases fitting TRBD2. This CDR3 contains 14 residues. Germline V gene lookup returns CDR1 SGHKS and CDR2 YYEKEE (reference sequence). J gave up 4 bases and V 4 bases, and 5 bases lay outside the gene matches. CDR3: CASSTPTSGYEQYV. The CDR3, as DNA: TGTGCCAGCAGCACCCCGACTAGCGGGTACGAGCAGTACGTC.

The genes are TRBV15 and TRBJ2-7, with a tentative D call TRBD1 (5 bases). Trimming removed 5 bases at V and 0 bases at J, with 8 bases between. Germline CDR1 and CDR2: LNHNV and YYDKDF (reference sequence). This CDR3 is built from 13 residues. The DNA for the CDR3 is TGTGCCACCAGCGATAGGGGCTCCTACGAGCAGTACTTC. This translates into CATSDRGSYEQYF.

This clonotype has a count of ten or more. J is TRBJ2-1 and V is TRBV5-1; D is perhaps TRBD1 (6 bases). The CDR3 totals 14 residues. Germline V lookup: CDR1 SGHRS, CDR2 YFSETQ. Trimming left V 0 bases short and J 9 bases short, with 13 bases between. CDR3 in DNA: TGCGCCAGCAGCTTGGGAGTACAAGGGGGTGAGCAGTTCTTC. This encodes CASSLGVQGGEQFF.

This clonotype came up many times. This sequence joins TRBV2 and TRBJ2-3, with 11 bases lining up with TRBD2. J gave up 1 base and V 7 bases, and 4 bases lay outside the gene matches. CDR1 and CDR2 (germline): SNHLY, FYNNEI. The CDR3 length is 15 residues. This CDR3 reads CASKLAGGGTDTQYF. CDR3 nucleotide sequence: TGTGCCAGCAAGTTAGCGGGAGGGGGCACAGATACGCAGTATTTT.

The CDR3 is CASSSERAGNQPQHF. CDR3 DNA sequence: TGTGCCAGCAGCTCCGAAAGGGCTGGCAATCAGCCCCAGCATTTT. The chain recombines TRBV25-1 with TRBJ1-5; D unclear. The CDR3 sequence is 15 residues long. Trimming pared 6 bases from V and 2 bases from J, leaving 14 bases between. Germline loops: CDR1 MGHDK, CDR2 SYGVNS.

This clonotype was detected many times. The V call is TRBV10-2, the J call TRBJ1-2; maybe TRBD1 (6 bases). The CDR3 spans 17 residues. Germline-derived CDR1 and CDR2 are WSHSY and SAAADI. Trimming removed 1 base from V and 1 base from J, with 16 bases in between. Written as DNA, the CDR3 is TGCGCCAGCAGTGAGTGGTCAGGGGAAGGCTTTAACTATGGCTACACCTTC. Translating it yields CASSEWSGEGFNYGYTF.

The rearrangement uses TRBV25-1 and TRBJ1-2; 7 positions match TRBD1. The germline gives CDR1 MGHDK, CDR2 SYGVNS. J gave up 4 bases and V 6 bases, and 5 bases lay outside the gene matches. There are 13 residues in the CDR3. The CDR3 nucleotides read TGTGCCAGCAGCCGGGACAGAACCTATGGCTACACCTTC. Its protein is CASSRDRTYGYTF.

The chain carries TRBV12-3 or TRBV12-4 and TRBJ2-1; 11 bases match TRBD2. There are 22 residues in the CDR3. Trimming removed 6 bases from V and 3 bases from J; junction bases left unmatched: 25. DNA of the CDR3: TGTGCCAGCAGCAAACGCGCCACACTGGCAAGACTAGCGGGACCTGTCTACAATGAGCAGTTCTTC. This encodes CASSKRATLARLAGPVYNEQFF.

V usage is TRBV7-2 and J usage is TRBJ2-7; 11 bases agree with TRBD2. The CDR3 length is 16 residues. The V and J ends lost 4 bases and 2 bases, in that order; junction bases with no gene match: 7. CDR1 and CDR2 (germline): SGHTA, FQGNSA. Written as DNA, the CDR3 is TGTGCCAGCAGCTCCGGACTAGCGGGCGATACCTACGAGCAGTACTTC. It yields the protein CASSSGLAGDTYEQYF.